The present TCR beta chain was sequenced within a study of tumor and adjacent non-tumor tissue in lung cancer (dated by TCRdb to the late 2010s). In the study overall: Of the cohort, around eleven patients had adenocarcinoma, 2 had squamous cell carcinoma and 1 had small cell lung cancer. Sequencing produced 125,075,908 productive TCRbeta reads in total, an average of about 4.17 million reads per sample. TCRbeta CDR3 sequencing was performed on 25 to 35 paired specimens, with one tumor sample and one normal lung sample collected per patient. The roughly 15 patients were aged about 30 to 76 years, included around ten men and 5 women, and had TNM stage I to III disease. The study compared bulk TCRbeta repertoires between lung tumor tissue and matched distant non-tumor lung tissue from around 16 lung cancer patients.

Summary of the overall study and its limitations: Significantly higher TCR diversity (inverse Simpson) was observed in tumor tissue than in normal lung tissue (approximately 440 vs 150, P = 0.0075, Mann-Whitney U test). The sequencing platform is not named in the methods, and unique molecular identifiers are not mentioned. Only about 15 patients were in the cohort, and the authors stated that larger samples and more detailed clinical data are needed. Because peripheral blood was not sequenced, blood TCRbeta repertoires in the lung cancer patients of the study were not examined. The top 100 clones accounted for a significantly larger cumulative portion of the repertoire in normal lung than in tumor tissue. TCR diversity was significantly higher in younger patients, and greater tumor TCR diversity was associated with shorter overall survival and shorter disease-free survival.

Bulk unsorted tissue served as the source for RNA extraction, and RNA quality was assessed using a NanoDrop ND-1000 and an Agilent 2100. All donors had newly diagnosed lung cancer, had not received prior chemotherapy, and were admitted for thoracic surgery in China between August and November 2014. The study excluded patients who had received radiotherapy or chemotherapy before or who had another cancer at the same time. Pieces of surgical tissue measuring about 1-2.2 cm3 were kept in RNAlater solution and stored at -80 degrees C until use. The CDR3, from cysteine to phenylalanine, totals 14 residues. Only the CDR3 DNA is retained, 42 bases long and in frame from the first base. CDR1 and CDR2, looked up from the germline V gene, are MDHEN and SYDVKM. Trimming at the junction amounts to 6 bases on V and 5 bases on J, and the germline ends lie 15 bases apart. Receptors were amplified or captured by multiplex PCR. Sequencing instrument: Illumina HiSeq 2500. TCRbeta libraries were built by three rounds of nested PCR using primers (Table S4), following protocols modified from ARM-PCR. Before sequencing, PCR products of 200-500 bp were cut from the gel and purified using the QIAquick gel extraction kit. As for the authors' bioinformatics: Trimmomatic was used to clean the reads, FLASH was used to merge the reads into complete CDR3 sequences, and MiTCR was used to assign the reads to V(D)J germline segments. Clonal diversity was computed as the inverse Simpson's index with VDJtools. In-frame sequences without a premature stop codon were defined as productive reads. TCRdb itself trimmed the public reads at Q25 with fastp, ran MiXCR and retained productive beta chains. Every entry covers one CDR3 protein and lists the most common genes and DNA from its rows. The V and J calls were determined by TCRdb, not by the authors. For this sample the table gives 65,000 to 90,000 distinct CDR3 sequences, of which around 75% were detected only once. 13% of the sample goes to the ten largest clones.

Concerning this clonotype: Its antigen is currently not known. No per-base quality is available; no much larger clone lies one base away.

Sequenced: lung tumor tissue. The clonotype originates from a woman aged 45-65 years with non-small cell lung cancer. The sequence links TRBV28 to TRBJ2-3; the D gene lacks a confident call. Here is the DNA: TGTGCCAGCAGGCTTTACTACGTGGTAGATACGCAGTATTTT. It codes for CASRLYYVVDTQYF.